The 11 T cell receptor beta chains given below trace back to one sample, sequenced in a study of T cell changes during pregnancy in multiple sclerosis. Sequencing was performed with immunoSEQ multiplex PCR; in TCRdb, only in-frame clones are kept and a portion is missing. The table has tens of thousands of clones, about 89% seen once; the top ten hold about 13%. Sequencing used CD8+ T cells from peripheral blood mononuclear cells, obtained in the first trimester of pregnancy. All receptors derive from a female donor in good health, enrolled as a control in a pregnancy study.

This clone was detected only once. The chain couples TRBV5-4 to TRBJ2-7; D possibly corresponds to TRBD2 (6 bases). Trimming removed 1 base at V and 6 bases at J, with 11 bases between. Germline CDR1 SGHNT, CDR2 YYREEE (reference sequence). The CDR3 consists of 13 residues. The CDR3 nucleotides read TGTGCCAGCAGCTTGCGGGAGCGTTTCGAGCAGTACTTC. It codes for CASSLRERFEQYF.

The chain joins TRBV2 to TRBJ1-1; 8 bases are shared with TRBD1. Germline V CDR1 and CDR2: SNHLY, FYNNEI. V lost 8 bases to trimming and J lost 5 bases; unmatched junction nucleotides: 4. The CDR3 is 12 residues long. DNA of the CDR3: TGTGCCAGCGACAGGGGAAGAACTGAAGCTTTCTTT. It is translated as CASDRGRTEAFF.

The chain combines TRBV27 with TRBJ2-7; D remains unclear. Germline V gene lookup returns CDR1 MNHEY and CDR2 SMNVEV (reference sequence). The CDR3 has 14 amino acids. Trimming removed 3 bases from V and 2 bases from J, with 11 bases in between. For the CDR3, the DNA is TGTGCCAGCAGTTTCGGCGCAGGCGCCTACGAGCAGTACTTC. Translation gives CASSFGAGAYEQYF.

CDR3 amino acids: CASSIGVGHEQYF. CDR3 nucleotide sequence: TGTGCCAGTAGTATAGGGGTGGGCCACGAGCAGTACTTC. The gene calls are TRBV19 and TRBJ2-7, with D unresolved. Germline CDR1 reads LNHDA; CDR2 reads SQIVND (reference sequence). V was cut by 1 base and J by 5 bases, with 9 bases left in between. The CDR3 extends over 13 amino acids.

The chain links TRBV7-9 to TRBJ2-3; 9 bases are a match to TRBD2. The trim removed 6 bases at V and 4 bases at J, leaving 8 bases unmatched. The CDR3 length is 15 residues. Germline V gives CDR1 SEHNR, CDR2 FQNEAQ (reference sequence). The CDR3 sequence: CASSISGGSSDTQYF. For the CDR3, the DNA is TGTGCCAGCAGTATTAGCGGGGGTAGCTCAGATACGCAGTATTTT.

Comment on this clone: Other DNA sequences in the same sample also yield this CDR3. The chain employs TRBV5-1 and TRBJ1-1; D ambiguous. This CDR3 is 13 amino acids long. Germline lookup yields CDR1 SGHRS and CDR2 YFSETQ. Trimming took off 1 base at V and 5 bases at J, with 9 bases between the two ends. The CDR3 region is CASSLTGGTEAFF. The DNA of the CDR3 is TGCGCCAGCAGCTTGACGGGAGGGACTGAAGCTTTCTTT.

V gene TRBV6-4 combines with J gene TRBJ1-5, with D possibly being TRBD1 (5 bases). Germline CDR1 reads MRHNA; CDR2 reads SNTAGT. Trimming shortened V by 4 bases and J by 7 bases, and 11 bases separated the two germline ends. The CDR3 covers 13 residues. CDR3 sequence: CASSGGRGQPQHF. The CDR3 DNA is TGTGCCAGCAGTGGGGGGAGGGGCCAGCCCCAGCATTTT.

V usage is TRBV5-4 and J usage is TRBJ2-7; D gene uncertain. The CDR3 loop spans 13 amino acids. Germline CDR1 is SGHNT and CDR2 is YYREEE (reference sequence). Deletions cut 1 base from V and 6 bases from J, with 11 bases between. The CDR3 nucleotides read TGTGCCAGCAGCTTGTATCCTAGTAGCGAGCAGTACTTC. Its protein is CASSLYPSSEQYF.

The CDR3 nucleotides read TGCAGCGCACATTTAGGACAGGCTGATGGCTACACCTTC. This gives the protein CSAHLGQADGYTF. This sequence joins TRBV29-1 and TRBJ1-2; TRBD1 matches 7 bases. The germline V gene encodes CDR1 SQVTM and CDR2 ANQGSEA. This CDR3 comprises 13 residues. With V trimmed by 7 bases and J by 6 bases, 11 bases remained unmatched.

The V and J genes are TRBV27 and TRBJ2-1; D possibly corresponds to TRBD2 (6 bases). CDR3 size: 16 residues. Germline V gives CDR1 MNHEY, CDR2 SMNVEV (reference sequence). Trimming pared 4 bases from V and 4 bases from J, leaving 17 bases between. CDR3 sequence: CASSSILGRGYNEQFF. DNA for the CDR3: TGTGCCAGCAGTTCCATCCTCGGGAGAGGGTACAATGAGCAGTTCTTC.

This chain links TRBV27 with TRBJ2-2; the match to TRBD2 covers 7 bases. The V segment lost 2 bases and the J segment 4 bases; nucleotides outside the gene matches: 7. CDR1 MNHEY and CDR2 SMNVEV come from the germline V gene (reference sequence). This CDR3 spans 16 amino acids. As DNA, the CDR3 is TGTGCCAGCAGTTTAGGATTGCGGGGGAGCACCGGGGAGCTGTTTTTT. As protein: CASSLGLRGSTGELFF.